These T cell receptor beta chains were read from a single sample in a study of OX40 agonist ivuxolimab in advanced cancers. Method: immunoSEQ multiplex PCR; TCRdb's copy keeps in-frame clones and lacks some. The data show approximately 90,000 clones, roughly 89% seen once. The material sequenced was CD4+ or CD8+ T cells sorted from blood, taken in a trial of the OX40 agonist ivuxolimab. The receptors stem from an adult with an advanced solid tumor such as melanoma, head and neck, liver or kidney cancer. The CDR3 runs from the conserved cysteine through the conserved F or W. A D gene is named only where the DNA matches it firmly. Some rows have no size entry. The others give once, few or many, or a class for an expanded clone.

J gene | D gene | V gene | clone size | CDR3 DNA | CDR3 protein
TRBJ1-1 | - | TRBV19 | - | TGTGCCAGTTCTATATCGGTGAACACTGAAGCTTTCTTT | CASSISVNTEAFF
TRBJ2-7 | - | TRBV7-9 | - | TGTGCCAGCAGCTACTCGCCGGGACTTCCCAGGAACGAGCAGTACTTC | CASSYSPGLPRNEQYF
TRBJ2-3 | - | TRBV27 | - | TGTGCCAGCAGTTTAAGGTGGGAGCGGACAGATACGCAGTATTTT | CASSLRWERTDTQYF
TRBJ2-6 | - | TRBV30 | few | TGTGCCTGGTTCCGGGGTAGGGGGAGCTCTGGGGCCAACGTCCTGACTTTC | CAWFRGRGSSGANVLTF
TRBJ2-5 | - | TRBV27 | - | TGTGCCAGCAGTTTAAGTGGGACCGGAGAGACCCAGTACTTC | CASSLSGTGETQYF
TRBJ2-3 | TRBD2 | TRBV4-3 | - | TGCGCCAGCAGCCAAGGGAGCTGGAGCGGGGGGCCAGATACGCAGTATTTT | CASSQGSWSGGPDTQYF
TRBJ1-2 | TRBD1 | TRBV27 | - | TGTGCCAGCAGTTTAACTCCCAGGGGGCCTCCTCGGTATGGCTACACCTTC | CASSLTPRGPPRYGYTF
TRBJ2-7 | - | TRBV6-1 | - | TGTGCCAGCAGTCGGACCCGGTCTATCTACGAGCAGTACTTC | CASSRTRSIYEQYF
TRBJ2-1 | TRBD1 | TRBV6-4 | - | TGTGCCAGCAGAAATCCTGGGACAGGGGAGCAGTTCTTC | CASRNPGTGEQFF
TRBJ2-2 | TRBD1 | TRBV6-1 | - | TGTGCCAGCGCCTTCCAGGACAGGGATGCCGGGGAGCTGTTTTTT | CASAFQDRDAGELFF
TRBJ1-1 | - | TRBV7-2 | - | TGTGCCAGCAGACGCCGCCCGTTTTCAATTCAGCTTTTCTTT | CASRRRPFSIQLFF
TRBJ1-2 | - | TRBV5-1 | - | TGCGCCAGCAGCTTAGAGTCTTATGGCTACACCTTC | CASSLESYGYTF
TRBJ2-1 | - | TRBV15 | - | TGTGCCACCAGCAGCCCTAAGGAACAGAGCTCCTACAATGAGCAGTTCTTC | CATSSPKEQSSYNEQFF
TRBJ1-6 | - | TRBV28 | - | TGTGCCAGCAGTCCCCTAGAAGATGGGAATTCACCCCTCCACTTT | CASSPLEDGNSPLHF
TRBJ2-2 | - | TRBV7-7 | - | TGTGCTAGCAGCCGCGCCGGGACTTCTAACACCGGGGAGCTGTTTTTT | CASSRAGTSNTGELFF
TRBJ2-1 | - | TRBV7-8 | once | TGTGCCAGCAGCCCTATGGGGGGGGCCCTCAATGAGCAGTTCTTC | CASSPMGGALNEQFF
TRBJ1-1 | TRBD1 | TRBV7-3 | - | TGTGCCAGCAGCTTAGGGACAGTCAAGAACACTGAAGCTTTCTTT | CASSLGTVKNTEAFF
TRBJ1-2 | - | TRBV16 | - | TGTGCCAGCAGCCAATCGCAGGGGTTGAGTGGCTACACCTTC | CASSQSQGLSGYTF
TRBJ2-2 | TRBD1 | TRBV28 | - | TGTGCCAGCAGTTCAGTACAGGGGTCCTTGAACACCGGGGAGCTGTTTTTT | CASSSVQGSLNTGELFF
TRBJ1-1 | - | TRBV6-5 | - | TGTGCCAGCAGTGGGAACACTGAAGCTTTCTTT | CASSGNTEAFF
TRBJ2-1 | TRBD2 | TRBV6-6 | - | TGTGCCAGCACCTTAGCGGGAGATGTGCGTGAGCAGTTCTTC | CASTLAGDVREQFF
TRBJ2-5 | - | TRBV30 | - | TGTGCCTCCTCGCGCCAGGGGACGGAGACCCAGTACTTC | CASSRQGTETQYF
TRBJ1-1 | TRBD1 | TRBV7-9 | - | TGTGCCAGCAGCCGGACAGGGACCGGGAACACTGAAGCTTTCTTT | CASSRTGTGNTEAFF
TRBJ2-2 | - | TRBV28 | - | TGTGCCAGCAGTTTAGGAGGGGGCGGGAACACCGGGGAGCTGTTTTTT | CASSLGGGGNTGELFF
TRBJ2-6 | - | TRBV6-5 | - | TGTGCCAGCAGTTACCAGGACAACGTCCTGACTTTC | CASSYQDNVLTF
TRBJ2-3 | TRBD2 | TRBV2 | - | TGTGCCAGCAAGGGAAGCGGGAGAAGAACAGATACGCAGTATTTT | CASKGSGRRTDTQYF
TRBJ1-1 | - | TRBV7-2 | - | TGTGCCAGCAGCTTATTTCAGGGAGGGAACACTGAAGCTTTCTTT | CASSLFQGGNTEAFF
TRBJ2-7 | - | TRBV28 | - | TGTGCCAGCAGTTTCGTAGAACCCTACGAGCAGTACTTC | CASSFVEPYEQYF
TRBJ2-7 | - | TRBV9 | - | TGTGCCAGCAGCGTAGATGAAGGGCGACACGAGCAGTACTTC | CASSVDEGRHEQYF
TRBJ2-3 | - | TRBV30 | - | TGTGCCTCCACGATGGCGGGAAGACCAGATACGCAGTATTTT | CASTMAGRPDTQYF
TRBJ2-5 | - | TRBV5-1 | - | TGCGCCAGCAGCTCACTACTAGACCAAGAGACCCAGTACTTC | CASSSLLDQETQYF
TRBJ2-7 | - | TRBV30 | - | TGTGCCTGGAGTTGGAAAGGCTCGAACTCCTACGAGCAGTACTTC | CAWSWKGSNSYEQYF
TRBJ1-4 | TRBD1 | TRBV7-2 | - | TGTGCCAGCAGCAGACAGGGTGGGTGGGAAAAACTGTTTTTT | CASSRQGGWEKLFF
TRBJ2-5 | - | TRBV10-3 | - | TGTGCCATCAGTGAGAATGGACTCAAAGAGACCCAGTACTTC | CAISENGLKETQYF
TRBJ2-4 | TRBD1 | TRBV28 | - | TGTGCCAGCAGTTCTCTGGGTGGGACAGGGAGAATTGGTGTTAGCAAAAACATTCAGTACTTC | CASSSLGGTGRIGVSKNIQYF
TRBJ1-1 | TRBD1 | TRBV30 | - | TGTGCCTGGAGTAACACTGACAGGGTTGAAGCTTTCTTT | CAWSNTDRVEAFF
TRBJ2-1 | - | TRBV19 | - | TGTGCCAGTAGAAAAGAACGGGGGTCCTACAATGAGCAGTTCTTC | CASRKERGSYNEQFF
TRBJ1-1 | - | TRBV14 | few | TGTGCCAGCAGCCCTCGATTGGACATGAACACTGAAGCTTTCTTT | CASSPRLDMNTEAFF